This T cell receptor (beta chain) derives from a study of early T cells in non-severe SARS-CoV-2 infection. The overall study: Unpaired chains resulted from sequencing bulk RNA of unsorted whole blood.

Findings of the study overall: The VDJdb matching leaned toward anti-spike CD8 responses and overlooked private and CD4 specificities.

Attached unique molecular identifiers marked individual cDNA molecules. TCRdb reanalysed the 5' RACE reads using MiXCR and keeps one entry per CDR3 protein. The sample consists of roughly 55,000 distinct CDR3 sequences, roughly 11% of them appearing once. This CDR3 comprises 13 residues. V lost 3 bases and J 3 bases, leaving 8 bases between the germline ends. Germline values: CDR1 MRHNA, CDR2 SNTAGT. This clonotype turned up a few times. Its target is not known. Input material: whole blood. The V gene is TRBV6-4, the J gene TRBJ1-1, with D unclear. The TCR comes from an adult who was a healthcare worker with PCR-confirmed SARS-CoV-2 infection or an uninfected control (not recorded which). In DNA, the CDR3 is TGTGCCAGCAGTGAGTCCAGCTACACTGAAGCTTTCTTT. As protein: CASSESSYTEAFF.